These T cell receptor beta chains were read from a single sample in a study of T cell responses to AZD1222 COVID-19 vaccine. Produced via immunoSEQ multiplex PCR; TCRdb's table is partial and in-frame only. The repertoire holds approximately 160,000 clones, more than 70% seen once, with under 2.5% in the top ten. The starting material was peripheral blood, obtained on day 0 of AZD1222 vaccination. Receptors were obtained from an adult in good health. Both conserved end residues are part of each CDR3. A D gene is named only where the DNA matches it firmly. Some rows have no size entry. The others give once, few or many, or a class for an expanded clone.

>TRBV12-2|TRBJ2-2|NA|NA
CASRLEFPGQGRGAGELFF
TGTGCAAGTCGCTTAGAGTTCCCGGGACAGGGGAGAGGGGCCGGGGAGCTGTTTTTT
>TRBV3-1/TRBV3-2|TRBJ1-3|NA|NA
CASSLLGGALRERNTIYF
TGTGCCAGCAGCCTCCTTGGAGGGGCCCTCCGTGAACGAAACACCATATATTTT
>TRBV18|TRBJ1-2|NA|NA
CASSANRDGYTF
TGTGCCAGCTCAGCCAACAGGGACGGCTACACCTTC
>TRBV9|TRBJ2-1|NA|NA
CASSLRANNEQFF
TGTGCCAGCAGCTTGCGGGCCAACAATGAGCAGTTCTTC
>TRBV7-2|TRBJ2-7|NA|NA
CASSLGVGGEQYF
TGTGCCAGCAGCTTAGGTGTCGGAGGTGAGCAGTACTTC
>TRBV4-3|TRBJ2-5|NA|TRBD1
CASSLSGQGGETQYF
TGCGCCAGCAGCCTTTCGGGACAGGGTGGGGAGACCCAGTACTTC
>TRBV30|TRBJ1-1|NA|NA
CAWSWGNTEAFF
TGTGCCTGGAGTTGGGGGAACACTGAAGCTTTCTTT
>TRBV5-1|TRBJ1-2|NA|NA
CASSQDGPPGYTF
TGCGCCAGCAGCCAAGACGGACCTCCAGGCTACACCTTC
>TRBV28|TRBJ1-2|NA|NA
CASSPRGSGYTF
TGTGCCAGCAGTCCCAGGGGTAGTGGCTACACCTTC
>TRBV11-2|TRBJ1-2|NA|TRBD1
CASSPGQNYGYTF
TGTGCCAGCAGCCCGGGACAGAACTATGGCTACACCTTC
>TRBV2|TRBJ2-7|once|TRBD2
CASSEKLSGRAYEQYF
TGTGCCAGCAGTGAAAAACTTAGCGGGAGGGCCTACGAGCAGTACTTC
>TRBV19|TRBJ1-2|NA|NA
CASSIQGTMDGYTF
TGTGCCAGTAGTATACAGGGGACTATGGATGGCTACACCTTC